This is a list of T cell receptor beta chains from one sample in a study of T cells in localized non-small cell lung cancer. Sequenced by immunoSEQ multiplex PCR; TCRdb stores in-frame clones only, minus some. In the table there are over 45,000 clones, around nine tenths of which are singletons. This specimen consisted of PBMCs, obtained before any cancer treatment. The receptors derive from a female donor with stage II lung adenocarcinoma. CDR3s include the opening cysteine and the closing phenylalanine or tryptophan.

V gene,J gene,CDR3 length,CDR3 protein
TRBV2,TRBJ1-2,15,CASSEVQGGIYGYTF
TRBV6-5,TRBJ1-1,16,CASSSRGSIRNTEAFF
TRBV2,TRBJ1-2,17,CASSELPDSPWEYGYTF
TRBV7-2,TRBJ2-1,16,CASSSVYGTGRTEQFF
TRBV25-1,TRBJ1-6,14,CASSYRAWNSPLHF
TRBV27,TRBJ1-1,17,CASSLSGTGRKPAEAFF
TRBV9,TRBJ2-3,15,CASSVFSSTKDTQYF
TRBV5-6,TRBJ1-1,13,CASSLYRNTEAFF
TRBV7-7,TRBJ2-7,14,CASSLGGDSYEQYF
TRBV7-9,TRBJ1-3,16,CASSTTTGFFGNTIYF
TRBV5-1,TRBJ1-2,13,CASSLVGQNGYTF
TRBV2,TRBJ1-1,16,CASRRGQGLTNTEAFF
TRBV5-4,TRBJ1-4,15,CASSDRRQANEKLFF
TRBV6-4,TRBJ1-1,14,CASRSGQANTEAFF
TRBV29-1,TRBJ1-1,12,CSVDRPNTEAFF
TRBV27,TRBJ2-1,13,CASSTQRGTGQFF
TRBV7-9,TRBJ2-7,12,CASSTTGYEQYF
TRBV5-6,TRBJ2-3,13,CASSMTAGDTQYF
TRBV5-1,TRBJ2-5,15,CASSLQATRGETQYF
TRBV7-8,TRBJ1-5,16,CASSLRGDFSNQPQHF
TRBV10-3,TRBJ1-1,11,CAIRGNTEAFF
TRBV30,TRBJ1-1,13,CAWSDNLGTEAFF
TRBV7-9,TRBJ1-2,15,CASSLSGFFNYGYTF
TRBV5-1,TRBJ1-2,14,CASSLGQGNYGYTF
TRBV4-2,TRBJ1-4,15,CASSQDGQGDEKLFF
TRBV19,TRBJ1-1,13,CASSLGRNTEAFF
TRBV19,TRBJ1-1,13,CASSIGLSTEAFF
TRBV14,TRBJ2-1,16,CASSRGTSLSYNEQFF